The rows below give T cell receptor beta chains drawn from one sample of a study of Ad26.COV2.S vaccination and SARS-CoV-2 variants. Assay: immunoSEQ multiplex PCR; the TCRdb copy retains only in-frame clones and omits some. The profile covers around 450,000 clones, with 80% to 90% appearing a single time and 2.5% taken by the ten largest. Specimen: peripheral blood, collected in a trial of Ad26.COV2.S vaccine versus placebo. These receptors originate from a person aged 18-65 years who received the Ad26.COV2.S COVID-19 vaccine or a placebo. Both conserved end residues are part of each CDR3. The order of the fields is J gene, D gene, V gene, clone size, CDR3 protein, CDR3 DNA. The D gene is left open where the match is weak. Clone size is stated in some rows and not others, as once, few, many or a class when expanded.

>TRBJ2-1|TRBD2|TRBV4-2|-
CASSQDPTSAYNEQFF
TGTGCCAGCAGCCAAGATCCGACTAGCGCCTACAATGAGCAGTTCTTC
>TRBJ1-5|TRBD1|TRBV10-3|-
CAISRDRRNQPQHF
TGTGCCATCAGCAGGGACAGGCGCAATCAGCCCCAGCATTTT
>TRBJ2-1|-|TRBV7-9|-
CASSFQGSSYNEQFF
TGTGCCAGCAGCTTCCAGGGGAGCTCCTACAATGAGCAGTTCTTC
>TRBJ1-3|-|TRBV5-1|once
CASSLVGGLGNTIYF
TGCGCCAGCAGCTTGGTGGGGGGGCTTGGAAACACCATATATTTT
>TRBJ1-4|-|TRBV11-2|-
CASSLAQVAASEKLFF
TGTGCCAGCAGCTTAGCGCAGGTGGCGGCCAGTGAAAAACTGTTTTTT
>TRBJ2-3|-|TRBV7-9|-
CASSLVGGDTQYF
TGTGCCAGCAGCTTAGTCGGTGGTGATACGCAGTATTTT
>TRBJ1-4|-|TRBV7-8|once
CASSLGGGRREKLFF
TGTGCCAGCAGCCTCGGAGGGGGGCGGAGGGAAAAACTGTTTTTT
>TRBJ1-3|-|TRBV4-1|-
CASSPPGQLSGNTIYF
TGCGCCAGCAGCCCCCCTGGCCAACTCTCTGGAAACACCATATATTTT
>TRBJ2-1|TRBD1|TRBV28|-
CASSNYLDRGGYNEQFF
TGTGCCAGCAGTAACTACCTGGACAGGGGGGGCTACAATGAGCAGTTCTTC
>TRBJ2-1|TRBD2|TRBV7-3|-
CASSLNGPGLGNEQFF
TGTGCCAGCAGCTTAAACGGGCCGGGACTAGGCAATGAGCAGTTCTTC
>TRBJ2-7|-|TRBV15|-
CATSRDGGAYYEQYF
TGTGCCACCTCGCGTGACGGGGGAGCCTACTACGAGCAGTACTTC
>TRBJ2-2|-|TRBV2|-
CASSPTGLVGELFF
TGTGCCAGCAGTCCTACCGGACTTGTTGGGGAGCTGTTTTTT
>TRBJ2-1|-|TRBV7-3|-
CASSLLGVTDYNEQFF
TGTGCCAGCAGCTTATTGGGAGTAACGGATTACAATGAGCAGTTCTTC
>TRBJ2-1|-|TRBV18|-
CASSPAQMYNEQFF
TGTGCCAGCTCACCGGCTCAGATGTACAATGAGCAGTTCTTC
>TRBJ1-2|TRBD1|TRBV6-5|-
CASSPARDRGIGYTF
TGTGCCAGCAGTCCCGCCCGGGACAGGGGGATAGGCTACACCTTC
>TRBJ2-1|TRBD2|TRBV9|-
CASSVGPTSGRGREQFF
TGTGCCAGCAGCGTGGGGCCCACTAGCGGGAGGGGGAGAGAGCAGTTCTTC
>TRBJ2-5|-|TRBV5-1|-
CASSLQLIGETQYF
TGCGCCAGCAGCTTGCAGCTTATTGGTGAGACCCAGTACTTC
>TRBJ1-3|-|TRBV12-3/TRBV12-4|-
CASSRNSGNTIYF
TGTGCCAGCAGTCGTAACTCTGGAAACACCATATATTTT
>TRBJ1-1|TRBD1|TRBV5-4|-
CASSADRVTEAFF
TGTGCCAGCAGCGCGGACAGGGTCACTGAAGCTTTCTTT
>TRBJ1-3|-|TRBV30|-
CAWSAPSNTIYF
TGTGCCTGGAGTGCACCAAGTAACACCATATATTTT
>TRBJ2-5|-|TRBV10-3|-
CAISDWAAQETQYF
TGTGCCATCAGTGACTGGGCAGCCCAAGAGACCCAGTACTTC
>TRBJ2-1|-|TRBV24-1|-
CATSDPTKGNEQFF
TGTGCCACCAGTGATCCCACCAAGGGGAATGAGCAGTTCTTC
>TRBJ2-3|TRBD1|TRBV7-6|-
CASSSGTGTDTQYF
TGTGCCAGCAGCTCCGGGACAGGGACAGATACGCAGTATTTT
>TRBJ1-1|-|TRBV28|-
CVTSQTLNTEAFF
TGTGTAACTTCCCAGACTCTGAACACTGAAGCTTTCTTT
>TRBJ1-2|-|TRBV30|-
CAWSVHSGDYGYTF
TGTGCCTGGAGTGTACATTCAGGGGACTATGGCTACACCTTC
>TRBJ1-6|-|TRBV4-1|few
CASSPEPPRQSQGDYNSPLHF
TGCGCCAGCAGCCCTGAACCCCCCCGGCAGTCCCAAGGAGACTATAATTCACCCCTCCACTTT
>TRBJ2-1|TRBD2|TRBV5-1|-
CASSFPLSGRVGSYNEQFF
TGCGCCAGCAGCTTTCCTCTCAGCGGGAGGGTAGGGTCCTACAATGAGCAGTTCTTC
>TRBJ1-5|-|TRBV28|-
CASTPSPGSNQPQHF
TGTGCCAGCACCCCGTCCCCAGGGAGCAATCAGCCCCAGCATTTT
>TRBJ1-2|-|TRBV18|-
CASSPRQGDYGYTF
TGTGCCAGCTCACCAAGGCAGGGTGACTATGGCTACACCTTC
>TRBJ1-5|-|TRBV29-1|-
CSVEGGLGQPQHF
TGCAGCGTTGAAGGGGGGCTGGGTCAGCCCCAGCATTTT
>TRBJ1-5|TRBD1|TRBV19|-
CASSGQVNQPQHF
TGTGCCAGTAGTGGACAGGTCAATCAGCCCCAGCATTTT
>TRBJ2-5|-|TRBV28|-
CASSLLGGGETQYF
TGTGCCAGCAGTTTATTAGGGGGAGGGGAGACCCAGTACTTC
>TRBJ1-6|-|TRBV30|-
CAWSVEAYNSPLHF
TGTGCCTGGAGTGTAGAGGCATACAATTCACCCCTCCACTTT
>TRBJ2-1|TRBD2|TRBV4-1|-
CASSRFGGGALDEQFF
TGCGCCAGCAGCCGATTTGGCGGGGGGGCCCTCGATGAGCAGTTCTTC
>TRBJ1-2|-|TRBV7-2|few
CASSLGGANYGYTF
TGTGCCAGCAGCTTAGGAGGGGCGAACTATGGCTACACCTTC
>TRBJ1-6|-|TRBV6-6|-
CASSYGRNYNSPLHF
TGTGCCAGCAGCTATGGACGGAACTATAATTCACCCCTCCACTTT
>TRBJ1-2|TRBD1|TRBV28|-
CASSFSDRGRGYTF
TGTGCCAGCAGTTTCTCCGACAGGGGACGTGGCTACACCTTC
>TRBJ1-1|-|TRBV3-1/TRBV3-2|-
CASSQLGGTEAFF
TGTGCCAGCAGCCAACTGGGAGGCACTGAAGCTTTCTTT
>TRBJ1-3|-|TRBV4-3|-
CASSQEPGSGNTIYF
TGCGCCAGCAGCCAAGAACCAGGTTCTGGAAACACCATATATTTT
>TRBJ1-1|-|TRBV11-2|-
CASSFSGVGEAFF
TGTGCCAGCAGCTTCTCAGGGGTTGGTGAAGCTTTCTTT
>TRBJ1-3|-|TRBV3-1/TRBV3-2|-
CASRTSGNTIYF
TGTGCCAGCAGGACCTCTGGAAACACCATATATTTT
>TRBJ2-7|TRBD1|TRBV9|-
CASSVVDRGYEQYF
TGTGCCAGCAGCGTAGTGGACAGGGGTTACGAGCAGTACTTC
>TRBJ2-1|-|TRBV28|-
CASREMGIRGNEQFF
TGTGCCAGCAGAGAAATGGGGATCAGGGGAAATGAGCAGTTCTTC
>TRBJ1-5|-|TRBV6-5|-
CASSYSRGRQPQHF
TGTGCCAGCAGTTACTCGAGAGGACGGCAGCCCCAGCATTTT
>TRBJ2-7|TRBD1|TRBV9|-
CASSVSTGGRYEQYF
TGTGCCAGCAGCGTAAGTACAGGGGGAAGGTACGAGCAGTACTTC